Listed here are 22 T cell receptor beta chains from one sample, sequenced in a study of PD-1 blockade in classical Hodgkin lymphoma. Documented time point: cycle 4 day 1 (C4D1), after 5 to 7 weeks of nivolumab. Relapse after autologous stem cell transplantation occurred in every patient, and brentuximab vedotin exposure varied. Magnetic negative selection purified CD4+ T cells from thawed PBMCs. Here immunoSEQ multiplex PCR was the method, and the copy in TCRdb shows in-frame clones only, minus some. The sample lists more than 10,000 clones, around 83% occurring once. Sequencing used CD4+ T cells from blood, obtained before the fourth cycle of nivolumab. The source of these receptors is a human donor with classical Hodgkin lymphoma.

V gene TRBV5-1 combines with J gene TRBJ2-1; 7 nucleotides agree with TRBD1. The CDR3 length is 15 residues. J was trimmed by 4 bases and V by 2 bases; bases with no gene match: 6. Germline V lookup: CDR1 SGHRS, CDR2 YFSETQ. The CDR3 DNA is TGCGCCAGCAGCTTCCCGGGACAGTCGTACAATGAGCAGTTCTTC. Encoded protein: CASSFPGQSYNEQFF.

The V call is TRBV18, the J call TRBJ2-1; D is unresolved. Trimming cost V 2 bases and J 6 bases, with 11 bases left between them. This CDR3 has 14 amino acids. CDR1 is KGHSH, CDR2 LQKENI, per germline. The CDR3 region is CASSPGIWGNEQFF. The CDR3 coding sequence is TGTGCCAGCTCACCAGGCATATGGGGCAATGAGCAGTTCTTC.

The chain is built from TRBV10-3 and TRBJ2-2, with D unresolved. The CDR3 consists of 15 residues. CDR1 is ENHRY, CDR2 SYGVKD, per germline. The V end lost 1 base, the J end lost 0 bases, and 6 bases lay between the germline ends. As DNA, the CDR3 is TGTGCCATCAGTGAGTTCAGAACGAACACCGGGGAGCTGTTTTTT. Protein product: CAISEFRTNTGELFF.

The V gene is TRBV27, the J gene TRBJ1-2, with D tentatively TRBD1 (6 bases). CDR1 MNHEY and CDR2 SMNVEV come from the germline V gene (reference sequence). Trimming cost V 6 bases and J 4 bases, with 12 bases left between them. This CDR3 has 13 residues. The CDR3: CASSGRGLYGYTF. CDR3 sequence (DNA): TGTGCCAGCAGCGGCAGGGGCCTCTATGGCTACACCTTC.

The rearrangement links TRBV19 to TRBJ1-2; no firm D call. CDR3 size: 13 residues. Trimming took 0 bases from V and 1 from J, leaving 3 bases between them. Germline loops: CDR1 LNHDA, CDR2 SQIVND (reference sequence). The CDR3 region has the DNA TGTGCCAGTAGTATAGAGTATAACTATGGCTACACCTTC. This sequence encodes CASSIEYNYGYTF.

This chain connects TRBV11-2 to TRBJ1-3; D is perhaps TRBD1 (6 bases). CDR1 is SGHAT and CDR2 is FQNNGV in the germline V gene. The V end lost 2 bases, the J end lost 4 bases, and 15 bases lay between the germline ends. The CDR3 covers 16 residues. The CDR3 spells CASSLITGLLGNTIYF. The CDR3 nucleotides are TGTGCCAGCAGCTTAATAACAGGGCTGTTGGGAAACACCATATATTTT.

This clone was detected only a few times. The chain is built from TRBV7-2 and TRBJ1-6; TRBD1 matches 11 bases. The CDR3 is 15 residues long. The germline V gene encodes CDR1 SGHTA and CDR2 FQGNSA. V lost 5 bases to trimming and J lost 9 bases; unmatched junction nucleotides: 6. The CDR3, as DNA: TGTGCCAGCAGCCCCGAAGGGACAGGGGGTTCACCCCTCCACTTT. Its translation is CASSPEGTGGSPLHF.

A single count supports this clone. The chain carries TRBV27 and TRBJ2-7, with TRBD1 identical over 7 bases. The CDR3 spans 13 residues. V gave up 6 bases and J gave up 3 bases; unmatched junction bases: 5. Germline-derived CDR1 and CDR2 are MNHEY and SMNVEV (reference sequence). CDR3 coding DNA: TGTGCCAGCAGCGACAGGGCCAACTACGAGCAGTACTTC. This codes for CASSDRANYEQYF.

The rearrangement joins TRBV7-9 to TRBJ2-7; 7 nucleotides align to TRBD2. From germline, CDR1 is SEHNR and CDR2 FQNEAQ (reference sequence). V lost 3 bases, J lost 5 bases, and 10 bases stayed unmatched. This CDR3 comprises 15 residues. CDR3 loop: CASSFAQTGGDEQYF. The CDR3 DNA follows: TGTGCCAGCAGCTTTGCACAAACGGGGGGAGACGAGCAGTACTTC. The whole variable domain, remainder taken from reference TRBV7-9 and TRBJ2-7, is DTGVSQNPRHKITKRGQNVTFRCDPISEHNRLYWYRQTLGQGPEFLTYFQNEAQLEKSRLLSDRFSAERPKGSFSTLEIQRTEQGDSAMYLCASSFAQTGGDEQYFGPGTRLTVT.

This chain joins TRBV7-2 and TRBJ2-5, with unresolved D. The DNA matches TRBJ2-7 better at its end, which makes the J call doubtful. The length of the CDR3 is 15 residues. From germline, CDR1 is SGHTA and CDR2 FQGNSA. CDR3: CASSKTPTSSYEQYF. The CDR3 DNA follows: TGTGCCAGCAGCAAAACCCCTACCTCCTCCTACGAGCAGTACTTC.

This clone was seen only a few times. This chain joins TRBV5-1 and TRBJ1-1; D is uncertain. V gave up 1 base and J gave up 7 bases, with 11 bases separating them. Germline CDR1 reads SGHRS; CDR2 reads YFSETQ. The length of the CDR3 is 13 residues. CDR3 residues: CASSLSVGLEAFF. The CDR3 DNA sequence: TGCGCCAGCAGCTTGTCTGTCGGCCTTGAAGCTTTCTTT.

The rearrangement links TRBV5-1 to TRBJ2-6, with 8 bases lining up with TRBD1. CDR1 SGHRS and CDR2 YFSETQ come from the germline V gene. The CDR3 spans 18 residues. V lost 0 bases, J lost 3 bases, and 8 bases stayed unmatched. The CDR3 DNA is TGCGCCAGCAGCTTGGTTGGGCAGGGGGCGTTTGGGGCCAACGTCCTGACTTTC. It yields the protein CASSLVGQGAFGANVLTF.

As DNA, the CDR3 is TGTGCCAGCAGCGTAGGCCTAGGGAGGGGTGGAGCTTTCTTT. Amino acids: CASSVGLGRGGAFF. The V and J genes are TRBV9 and TRBJ1-1; TRBD1 might be the D (5 bases). CDR3 length equals 14 residues. V dropped 0 bases and J dropped 10 bases, with 16 bases sitting between them. Germline CDR1 is SGDLS and CDR2 is YYNGEE.

This clone was detected only once. This chain uses TRBV4-1 with TRBJ2-1, with D possibly matching TRBD2 (6 bases). This CDR3 region has 17 residues. The germline V gene has CDR1 MGHRA and CDR2 YSYEKL. Deletions cut 3 bases from V and 3 bases from J, with 18 bases between. The CDR3 loop is CASSHRIGGPYYNEQFF. CDR3 nucleotides: TGCGCCAGCAGCCATCGAATCGGGGGACCTTACTACAATGAGCAGTTCTTC.

V and J are TRBV7-9 and TRBJ1-4; D not resolved. The CDR3 is 15 residues long. The germline V and J ends were trimmed by 3 bases and 3 bases, with 11 bases remaining between them. Germline CDR1 is SEHNR and CDR2 is FQNEAQ (reference sequence). In DNA form, the CDR3 reads TGTGCCAGCAGCTTTTTGGAGTCCTCTAATGAAAAACTGTTTTTT. It specifies CASSFLESSNEKLFF.

The genes are TRBV7-9 and TRBJ1-1, with D possibly matching TRBD1 (6 bases). This CDR3 is built from 15 residues. Germline loops: CDR1 SEHNR, CDR2 FQNEAQ (reference sequence). V was shortened by 1 base and J by 4 bases, with 13 bases between the two germline ends. This CDR3 reads CASSLGEGVGTEAFF. Written as DNA, the CDR3 is TGTGCCAGCAGCTTAGGAGAGGGGGTGGGCACTGAAGCTTTCTTT.

V is TRBV7-9 and J is TRBJ2-5, with D perhaps TRBD2 (7 bases). CDR1 and CDR2 from the germline V gene are SEHNR and FQNEAQ (reference sequence). The V end lost 1 base, the J end lost 4 bases, and 10 bases lay between the germline ends. The CDR3 extends over 14 amino acids. The CDR3 DNA reads as TGTGCCAGCAGCTTAGGGGGGGGCAGAGAGACCCAGTACTTC. It specifies CASSLGGGRETQYF. Full variable domain (outside the CDR3, taken from reference TRBV7-9 and TRBJ2-5): DTGVSQNPRHKITKRGQNVTFRCDPISEHNRLYWYRQTLGQGPEFLTYFQNEAQLEKSRLLSDRFSAERPKGSFSTLEIQRTEQGDSAMYLCASSLGGGRETQYFGPGTRLLVL.

This chain connects TRBV6-1 to TRBJ2-4, with D uncertain. The V gene's germline CDR1 is MNHNS and CDR2 SASEGT. Trimming took off 0 bases at V and 0 bases at J, with 9 bases between the two ends. This CDR3 comprises 16 residues. The CDR3 DNA sequence: TGTGCCAGCAGTGAAGCTTACCGTTTAGCCAAAAACATTCAGTACTTC. Amino acids: CASSEAYRLAKNIQYF.

The chain recombines TRBV5-1 with TRBJ2-3, with D possibly matching TRBD2 (5 bases). V gave up 0 bases and J gave up 0 bases, with 5 bases separating them. CDR3 size: 14 residues. Germline CDR1 SGHRS, CDR2 YFSETQ. The CDR3 loop reads CASSLAGSTDTQYF. The CDR3 DNA reads as TGCGCCAGCAGCTTGGCGGGGAGCACAGATACGCAGTATTTT.

The rearrangement joins TRBV9 to TRBJ2-5, with D uncertain. Deletions cut 3 bases from V and 5 bases from J, with 14 bases between. Germline loops: CDR1 SGDLS, CDR2 YYNGEE. The CDR3 covers 14 residues. The CDR3 DNA reads TGTGCCAGCAGCGCGGCCTTAGTGGGGGAGACCCAGTACTTC. The encoded protein is CASSAALVGETQYF.

The chain uses TRBV5-1 and TRBJ2-5, with 11 bases fitting TRBD1. Germline V gives CDR1 SGHRS, CDR2 YFSETQ. V was pared by 0 bases and J by 5 bases, with 3 bases of the junction left unmatched. This CDR3 spans 15 amino acids. The DNA for the CDR3 is TGCGCCAGCAGCTTGGGGACAGGGGGCTGGGAGACCCAGTACTTC. It is translated as CASSLGTGGWETQYF.

V gene TRBV27 combines with J gene TRBJ1-2, with TRBD1 matching over 9 bases. Germline CDR1 and CDR2: MNHEY and SMNVEV (reference sequence). With 5 bases clipped from V and 4 bases from J, the junction kept 11 bases outside the gene matches. This CDR3 is built from 16 residues. The CDR3 spells CASSVRDRARTYGYTF. Written as DNA, the CDR3 is TGTGCCAGCAGTGTCCGGGACAGGGCGAGGACCTATGGCTACACCTTC.